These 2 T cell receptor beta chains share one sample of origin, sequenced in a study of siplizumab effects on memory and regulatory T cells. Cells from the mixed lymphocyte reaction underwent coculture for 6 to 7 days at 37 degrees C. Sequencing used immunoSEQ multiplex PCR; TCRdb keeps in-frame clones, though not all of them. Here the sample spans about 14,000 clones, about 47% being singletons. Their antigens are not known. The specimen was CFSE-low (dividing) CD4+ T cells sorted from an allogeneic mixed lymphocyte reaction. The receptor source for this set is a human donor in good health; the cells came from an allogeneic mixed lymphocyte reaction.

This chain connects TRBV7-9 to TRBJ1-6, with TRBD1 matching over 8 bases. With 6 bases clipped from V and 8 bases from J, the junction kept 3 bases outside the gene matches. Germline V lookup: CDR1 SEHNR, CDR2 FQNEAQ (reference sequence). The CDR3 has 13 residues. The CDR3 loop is CASSHRGYSPLHF. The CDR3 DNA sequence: TGTGCCAGCAGTCACAGGGGGTATTCACCCCTCCACTTT.

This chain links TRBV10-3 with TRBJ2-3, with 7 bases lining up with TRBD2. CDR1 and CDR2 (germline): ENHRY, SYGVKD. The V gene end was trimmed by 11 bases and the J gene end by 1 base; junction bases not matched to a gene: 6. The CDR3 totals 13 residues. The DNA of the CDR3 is TGTGCCGTCACTAGCGCAGGCACAGATACGCAGTATTTT. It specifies CAVTSAGTDTQYF.